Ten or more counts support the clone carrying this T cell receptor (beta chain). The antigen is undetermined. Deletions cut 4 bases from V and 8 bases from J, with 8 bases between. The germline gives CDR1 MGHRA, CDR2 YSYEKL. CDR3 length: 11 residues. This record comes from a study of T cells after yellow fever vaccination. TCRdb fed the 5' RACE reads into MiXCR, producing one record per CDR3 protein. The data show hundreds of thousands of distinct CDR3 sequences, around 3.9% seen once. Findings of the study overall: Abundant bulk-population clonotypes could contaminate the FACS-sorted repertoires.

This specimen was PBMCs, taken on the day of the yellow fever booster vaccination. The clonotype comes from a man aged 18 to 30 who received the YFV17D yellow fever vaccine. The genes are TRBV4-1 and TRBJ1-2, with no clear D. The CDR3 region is CASSLSGGYTF. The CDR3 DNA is TGCGCCAGCAGCCTTAGCGGCGGCTACACCTTC.